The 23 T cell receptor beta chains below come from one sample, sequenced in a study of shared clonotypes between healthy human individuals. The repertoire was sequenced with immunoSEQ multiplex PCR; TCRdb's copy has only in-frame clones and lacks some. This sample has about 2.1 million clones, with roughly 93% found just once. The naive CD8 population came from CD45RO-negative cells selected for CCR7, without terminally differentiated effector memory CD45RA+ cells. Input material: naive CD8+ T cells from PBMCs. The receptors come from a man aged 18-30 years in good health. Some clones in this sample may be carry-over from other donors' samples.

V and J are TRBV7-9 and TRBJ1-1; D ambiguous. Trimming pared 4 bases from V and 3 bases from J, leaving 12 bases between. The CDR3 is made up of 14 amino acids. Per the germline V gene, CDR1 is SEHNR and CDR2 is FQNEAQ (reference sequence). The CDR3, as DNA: TGTGCCAGCAGCTCCGGTCCGGTTGACACTGAAGCTTTCTTT. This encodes CASSSGPVDTEAFF. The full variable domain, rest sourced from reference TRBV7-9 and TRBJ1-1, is DTGVSQNPRHKITKRGQNVTFRCDPISEHNRLYWYRQTLGQGPEFLTYFQNEAQLEKSRLLSDRFSAERPKGSFSTLEIQRTEQGDSAMYLCASSSGPVDTEAFFGQGTRLTVV.

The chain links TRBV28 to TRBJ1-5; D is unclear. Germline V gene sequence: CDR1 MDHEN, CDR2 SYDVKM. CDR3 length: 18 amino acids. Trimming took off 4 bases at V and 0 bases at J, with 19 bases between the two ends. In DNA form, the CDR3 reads TGTGCCAGCAGTTCTACCCCTTGGACGGGGTATAGCAATCAGCCCCAGCATTTT. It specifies CASSSTPWTGYSNQPQHF.

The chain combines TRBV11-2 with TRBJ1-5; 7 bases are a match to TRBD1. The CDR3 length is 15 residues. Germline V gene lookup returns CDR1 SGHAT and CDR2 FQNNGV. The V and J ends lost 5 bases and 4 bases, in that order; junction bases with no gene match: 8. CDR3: CASSLSGGRNQPQHF. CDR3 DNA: TGTGCCAGCAGCCTATCAGGGGGTCGTAATCAGCCCCAGCATTTT.

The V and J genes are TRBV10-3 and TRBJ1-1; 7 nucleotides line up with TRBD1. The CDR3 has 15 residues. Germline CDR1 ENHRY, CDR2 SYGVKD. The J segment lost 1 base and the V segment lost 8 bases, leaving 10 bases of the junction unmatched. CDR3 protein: CAIGSSGGKNTEAFF. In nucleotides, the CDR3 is TGTGCCATCGGGTCGTCAGGGGGAAAGAACACTGAAGCTTTCTTT.

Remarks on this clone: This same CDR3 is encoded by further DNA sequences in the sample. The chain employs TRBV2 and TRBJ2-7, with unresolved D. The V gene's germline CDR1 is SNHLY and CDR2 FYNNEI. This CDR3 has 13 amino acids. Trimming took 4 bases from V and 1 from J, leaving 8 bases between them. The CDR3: CASSGRSSYEQYF. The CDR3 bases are TGTGCCAGCAGTGGAAGGTCTTCCTACGAGCAGTACTTC.

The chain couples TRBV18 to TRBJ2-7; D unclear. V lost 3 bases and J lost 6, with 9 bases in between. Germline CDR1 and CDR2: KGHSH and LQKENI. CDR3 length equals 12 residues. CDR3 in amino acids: CASSPHLAEQYF. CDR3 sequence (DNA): TGTGCCAGCTCACCCCACCTGGCCGAGCAGTACTTC.

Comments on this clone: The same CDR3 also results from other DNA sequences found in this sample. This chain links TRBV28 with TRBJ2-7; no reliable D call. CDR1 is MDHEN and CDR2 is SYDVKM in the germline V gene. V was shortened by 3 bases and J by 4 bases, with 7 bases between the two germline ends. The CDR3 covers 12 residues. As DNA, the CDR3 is TGTGCCAGCAGTTTCGGCCTTTACGAGCAGTACTTC. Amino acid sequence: CASSFGLYEQYF.

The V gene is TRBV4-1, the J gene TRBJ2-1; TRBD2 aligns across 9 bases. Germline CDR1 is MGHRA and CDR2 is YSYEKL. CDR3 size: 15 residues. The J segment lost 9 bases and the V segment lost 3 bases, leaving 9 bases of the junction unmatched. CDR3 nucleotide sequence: TGCGCCAGCAGCCAGCTAGCGGGAAACCGGCGTGAGCAGTTCTTC. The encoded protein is CASSQLAGNRREQFF.

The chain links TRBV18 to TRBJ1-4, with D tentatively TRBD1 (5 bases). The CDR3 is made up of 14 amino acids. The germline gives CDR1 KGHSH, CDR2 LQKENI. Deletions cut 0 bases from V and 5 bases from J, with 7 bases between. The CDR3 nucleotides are TGTGCCAGCTCACCACCGGGGGGGAATGAAAAACTGTTTTTT. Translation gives CASSPPGGNEKLFF.

For the CDR3, the DNA is TGTGCCACCAGCGTAGATCTACAGGGAGGGTGGACAGATACGCAGTATTTT. It yields the protein CATSVDLQGGWTDTQYF. This sequence joins TRBV15 and TRBJ2-3; D is possibly TRBD2 (7 bases). The CDR3 runs 17 residues. Trimming stripped 5 bases from V and 3 bases from J, with 21 bases between. From germline, CDR1 is LNHNV and CDR2 YYDKDF (reference sequence).

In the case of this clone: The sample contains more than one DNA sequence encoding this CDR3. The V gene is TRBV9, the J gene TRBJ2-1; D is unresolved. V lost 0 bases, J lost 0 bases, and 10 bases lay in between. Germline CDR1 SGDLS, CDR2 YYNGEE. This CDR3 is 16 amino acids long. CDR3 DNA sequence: TGTGCCAGCAGCGTAGTTGGCGGAAGCTCCTACAATGAGCAGTTCTTC. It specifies CASSVVGGSSYNEQFF. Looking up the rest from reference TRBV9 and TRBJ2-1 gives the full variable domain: DSGVTQTPKHLITATGQRVTLRCSPRSGDLSVYWYQQSLDQGLQFLIQYYNGEERAKGNILERFSAQQFPDLHSELNLSSLELGDSALYFCASSVVGGSSYNEQFFGPGTRLTVL.

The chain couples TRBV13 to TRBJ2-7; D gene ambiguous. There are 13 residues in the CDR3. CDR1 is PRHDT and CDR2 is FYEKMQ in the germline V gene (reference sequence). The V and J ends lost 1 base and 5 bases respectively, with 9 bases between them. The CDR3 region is CASSLESSDEQYF. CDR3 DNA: TGTGCCAGCAGCTTAGAATCGAGCGACGAGCAGTACTTC.

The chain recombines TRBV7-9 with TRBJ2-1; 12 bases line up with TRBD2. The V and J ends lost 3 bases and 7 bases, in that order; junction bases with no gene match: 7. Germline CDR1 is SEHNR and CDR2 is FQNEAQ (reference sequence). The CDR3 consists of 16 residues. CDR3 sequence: CASSFSGLAGVNEQFF. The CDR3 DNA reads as TGTGCCAGCAGCTTCTCGGGACTAGCGGGCGTAAATGAGCAGTTCTTC.

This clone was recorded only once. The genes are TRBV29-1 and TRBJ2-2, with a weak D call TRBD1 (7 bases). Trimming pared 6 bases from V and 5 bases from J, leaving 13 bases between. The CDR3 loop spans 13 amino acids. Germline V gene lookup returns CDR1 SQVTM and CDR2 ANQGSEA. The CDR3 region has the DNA TGCAGCGTCGCGGGACAGACAACCGGGGAGCTGTTTTTT. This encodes CSVAGQTTGELFF.

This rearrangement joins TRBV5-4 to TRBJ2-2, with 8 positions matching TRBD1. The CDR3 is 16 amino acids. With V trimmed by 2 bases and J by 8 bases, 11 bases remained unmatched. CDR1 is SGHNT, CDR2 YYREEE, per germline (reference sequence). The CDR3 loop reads CASSLGTGGSIGELFF. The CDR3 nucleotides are TGTGCCAGCAGCTTAGGGACAGGCGGTAGTATAGGGGAGCTGTTTTTT.

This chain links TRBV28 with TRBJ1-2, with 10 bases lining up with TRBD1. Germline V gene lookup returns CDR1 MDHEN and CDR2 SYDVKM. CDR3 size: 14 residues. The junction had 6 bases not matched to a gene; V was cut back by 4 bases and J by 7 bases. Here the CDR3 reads CASSSRDRGLGYTF. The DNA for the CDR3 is TGTGCCAGCAGTTCTAGAGACAGGGGGCTTGGCTACACCTTC.

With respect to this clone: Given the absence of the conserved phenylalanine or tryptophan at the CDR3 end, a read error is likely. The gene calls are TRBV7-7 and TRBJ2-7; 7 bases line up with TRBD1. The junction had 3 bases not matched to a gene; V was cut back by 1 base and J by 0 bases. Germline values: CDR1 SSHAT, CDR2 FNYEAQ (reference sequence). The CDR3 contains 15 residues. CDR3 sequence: CASSLGTGASYEQYL. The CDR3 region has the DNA TGTGCCAGCAGCTTAGGGACAGGCGCCTCCTACGAGCAGTACCTC.

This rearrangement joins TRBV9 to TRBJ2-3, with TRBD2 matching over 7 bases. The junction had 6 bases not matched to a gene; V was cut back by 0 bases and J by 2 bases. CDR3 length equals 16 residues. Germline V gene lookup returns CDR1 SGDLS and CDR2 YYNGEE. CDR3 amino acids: CASSVDKGGNTDTQYF. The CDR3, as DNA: TGTGCCAGCAGCGTAGACAAGGGAGGGAACACAGATACGCAGTATTTT.

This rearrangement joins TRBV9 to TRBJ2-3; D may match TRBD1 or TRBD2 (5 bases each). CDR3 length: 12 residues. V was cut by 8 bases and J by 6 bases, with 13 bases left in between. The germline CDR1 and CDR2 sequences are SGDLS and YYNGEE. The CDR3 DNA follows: TGTGCCAGTAGCCCAGGGAGCGATACGCAGTATTTT. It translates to CASSPGSDTQYF.

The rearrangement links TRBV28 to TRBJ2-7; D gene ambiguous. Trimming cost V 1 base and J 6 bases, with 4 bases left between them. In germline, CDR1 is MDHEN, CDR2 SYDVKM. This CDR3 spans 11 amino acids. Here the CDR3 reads CASSLLLEQYF. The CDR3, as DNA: TGTGCCAGCAGTTTATTACTCGAGCAGTACTTC.

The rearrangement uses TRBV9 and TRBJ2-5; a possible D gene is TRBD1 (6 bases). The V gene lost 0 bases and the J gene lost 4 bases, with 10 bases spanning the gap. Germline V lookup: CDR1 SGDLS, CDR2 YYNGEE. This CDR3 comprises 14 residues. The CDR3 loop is CASSVGTGLETQYF. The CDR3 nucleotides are TGTGCCAGCAGCGTAGGAACAGGGTTAGAGACCCAGTACTTC.

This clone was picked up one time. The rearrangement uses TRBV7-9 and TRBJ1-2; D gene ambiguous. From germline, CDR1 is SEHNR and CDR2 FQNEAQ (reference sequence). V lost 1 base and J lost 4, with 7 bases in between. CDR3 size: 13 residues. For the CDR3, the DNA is TGTGCCAGCAGCTTAGGGTTGGCCTATGGCTACACCTTC. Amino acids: CASSLGLAYGYTF.

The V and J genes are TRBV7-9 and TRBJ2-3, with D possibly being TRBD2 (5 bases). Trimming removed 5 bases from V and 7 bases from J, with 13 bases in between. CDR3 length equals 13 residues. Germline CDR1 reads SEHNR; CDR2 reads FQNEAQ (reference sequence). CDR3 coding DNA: TGTGCCAGCAGCCAAGGCACGGGATATACGCAGTATTTT. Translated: CASSQGTGYTQYF.